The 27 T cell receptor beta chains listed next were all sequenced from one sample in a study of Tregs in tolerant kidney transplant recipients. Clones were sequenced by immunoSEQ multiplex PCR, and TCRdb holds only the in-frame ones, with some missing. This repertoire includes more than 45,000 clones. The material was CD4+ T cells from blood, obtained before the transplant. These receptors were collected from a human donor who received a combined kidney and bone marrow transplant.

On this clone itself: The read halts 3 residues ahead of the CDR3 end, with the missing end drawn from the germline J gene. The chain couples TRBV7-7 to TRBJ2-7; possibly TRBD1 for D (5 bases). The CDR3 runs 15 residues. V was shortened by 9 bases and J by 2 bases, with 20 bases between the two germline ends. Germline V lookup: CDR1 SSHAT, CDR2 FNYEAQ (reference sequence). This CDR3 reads CASPFLPRGPYEQYF. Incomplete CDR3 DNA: TGTGCCAGTCCCTTTTTGCCAAGGGGTCCCTACGAG.

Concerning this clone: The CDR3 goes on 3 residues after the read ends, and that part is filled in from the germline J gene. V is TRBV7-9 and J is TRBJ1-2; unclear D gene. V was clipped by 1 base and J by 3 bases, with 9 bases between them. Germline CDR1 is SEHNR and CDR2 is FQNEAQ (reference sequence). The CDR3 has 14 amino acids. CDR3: CASSLVRPDYGYTF. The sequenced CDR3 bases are TGTGCCAGCAGCTTAGTGCGGCCCGACTATGGC.

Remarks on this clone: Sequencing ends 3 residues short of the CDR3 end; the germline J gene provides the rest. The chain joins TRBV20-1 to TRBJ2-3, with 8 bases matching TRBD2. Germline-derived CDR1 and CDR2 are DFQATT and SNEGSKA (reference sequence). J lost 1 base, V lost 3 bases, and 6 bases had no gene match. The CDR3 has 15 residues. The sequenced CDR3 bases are TGCAGTGCTAGGAGGGTCGGGGGGGGCACAGATACG. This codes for CSARRVGGGTDT. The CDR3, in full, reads CSARRVGGGTDTQYF.

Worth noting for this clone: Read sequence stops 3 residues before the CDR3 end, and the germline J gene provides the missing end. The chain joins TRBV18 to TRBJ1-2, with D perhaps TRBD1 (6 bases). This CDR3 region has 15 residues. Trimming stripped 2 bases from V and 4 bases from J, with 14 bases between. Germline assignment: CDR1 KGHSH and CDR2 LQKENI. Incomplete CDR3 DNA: TGTGCCAGCTCACCATTGACAGGCGAGTCCTATGGC. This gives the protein CASSPLTGESYG. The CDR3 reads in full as CASSPLTGESYGYTF.

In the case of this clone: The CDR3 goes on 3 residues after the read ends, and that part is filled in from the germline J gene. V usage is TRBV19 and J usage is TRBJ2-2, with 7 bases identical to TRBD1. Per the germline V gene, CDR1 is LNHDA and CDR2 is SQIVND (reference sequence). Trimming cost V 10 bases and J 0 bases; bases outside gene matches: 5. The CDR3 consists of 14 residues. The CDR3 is CATAGTANTGELFF. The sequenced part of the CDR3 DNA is TGTGCCACAGCCGGGACAGCGAACACCGGGGAG.

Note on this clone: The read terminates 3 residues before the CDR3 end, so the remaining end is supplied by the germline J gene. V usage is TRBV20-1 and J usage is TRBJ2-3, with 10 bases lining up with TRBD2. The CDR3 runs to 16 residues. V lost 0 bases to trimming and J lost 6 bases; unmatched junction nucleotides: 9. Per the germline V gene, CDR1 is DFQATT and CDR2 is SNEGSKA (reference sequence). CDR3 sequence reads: CSARDFLAGEWDTQYF. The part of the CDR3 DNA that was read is TGCAGTGCTAGAGATTTCCTAGCGGGAGAGTGGGATACG.

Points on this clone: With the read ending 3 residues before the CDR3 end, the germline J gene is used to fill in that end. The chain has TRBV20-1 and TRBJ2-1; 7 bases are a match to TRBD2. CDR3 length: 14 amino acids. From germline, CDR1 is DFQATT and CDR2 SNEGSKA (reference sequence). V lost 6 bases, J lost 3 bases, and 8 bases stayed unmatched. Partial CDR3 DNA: TGCAGTGCCGAGACTAGCAGCTACTACAATGAG. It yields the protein CSAETSSYYNE. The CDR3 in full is CSAETSSYYNEQFF.

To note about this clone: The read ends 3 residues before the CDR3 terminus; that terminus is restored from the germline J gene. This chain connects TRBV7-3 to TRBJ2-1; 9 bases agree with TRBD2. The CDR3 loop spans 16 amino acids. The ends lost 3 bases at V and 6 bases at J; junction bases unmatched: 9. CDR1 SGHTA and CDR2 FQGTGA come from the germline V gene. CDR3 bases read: TGTGCCAGCAGCTTCGGCGGGAGGGCCTATCGCAATGAG. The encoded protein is CASSFGGRAYRNE. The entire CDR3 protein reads CASSFGGRAYRNEQFF.

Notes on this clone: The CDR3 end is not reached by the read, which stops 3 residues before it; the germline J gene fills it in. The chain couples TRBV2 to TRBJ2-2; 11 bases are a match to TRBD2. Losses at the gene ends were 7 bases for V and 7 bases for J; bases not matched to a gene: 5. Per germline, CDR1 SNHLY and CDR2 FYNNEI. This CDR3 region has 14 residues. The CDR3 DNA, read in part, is TGTGCCAGCAAAGGGACTAGCGGAGACGGGGAG. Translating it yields CASKGTSGDGE. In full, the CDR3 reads CASKGTSGDGELFF.

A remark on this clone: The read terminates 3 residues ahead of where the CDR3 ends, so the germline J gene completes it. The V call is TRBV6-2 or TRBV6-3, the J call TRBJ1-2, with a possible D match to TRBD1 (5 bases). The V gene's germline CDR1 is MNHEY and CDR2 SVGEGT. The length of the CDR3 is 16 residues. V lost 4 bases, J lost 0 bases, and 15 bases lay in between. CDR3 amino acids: CASSSSRQTANYGYTF. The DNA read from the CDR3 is TGTGCCAGCAGTTCATCCCGACAGACAGCTAACTATGGC.

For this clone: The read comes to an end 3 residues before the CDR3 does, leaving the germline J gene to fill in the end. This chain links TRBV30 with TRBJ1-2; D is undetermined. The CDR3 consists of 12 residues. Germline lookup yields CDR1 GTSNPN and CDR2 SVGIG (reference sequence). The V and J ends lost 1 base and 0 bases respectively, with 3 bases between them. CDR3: CAWSAANYGYTF. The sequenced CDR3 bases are TGTGCCTGGAGTGCGGCTAACTATGGC. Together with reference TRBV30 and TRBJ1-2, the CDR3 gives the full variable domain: SQTIHQWPATLVQPVGSPLSLECTVEGTSNPNLYWYRQAAGRGLQLLFYSVGIGQISSEVPQNLSASRPQDRQFILSSKKLLLSDSGFYLCAWSAANYGYTFGSGTRLTVV.

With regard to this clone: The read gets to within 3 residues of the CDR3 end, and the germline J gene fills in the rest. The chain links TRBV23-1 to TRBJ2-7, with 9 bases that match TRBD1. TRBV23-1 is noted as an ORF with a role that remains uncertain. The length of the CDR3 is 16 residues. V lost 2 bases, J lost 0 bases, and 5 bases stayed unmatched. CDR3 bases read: TGCGCCAGCAGTCAAACGGGACAGGGAAGCTCCTACGAG. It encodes CASSQTGQGSSYE. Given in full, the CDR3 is CASSQTGQGSSYEQYF.

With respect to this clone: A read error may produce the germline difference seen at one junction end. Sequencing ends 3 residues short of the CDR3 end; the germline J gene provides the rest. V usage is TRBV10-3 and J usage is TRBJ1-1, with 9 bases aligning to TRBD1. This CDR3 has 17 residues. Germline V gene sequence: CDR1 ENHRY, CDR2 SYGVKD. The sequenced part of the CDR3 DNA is TGTGCCATCAGTAAGTCGACAGGGGGGGCCTTGAACACTGAA. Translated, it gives CAISKSTGGALNTE. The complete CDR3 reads CAISKSTGGALNTEAFF.

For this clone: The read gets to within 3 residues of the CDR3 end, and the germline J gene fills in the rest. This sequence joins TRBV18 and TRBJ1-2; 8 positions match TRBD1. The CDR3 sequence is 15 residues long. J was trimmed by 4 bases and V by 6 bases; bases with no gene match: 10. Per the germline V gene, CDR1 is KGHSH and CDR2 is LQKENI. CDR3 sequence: CASSTQGAPIYGYTF. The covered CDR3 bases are TGTGCCAGCTCTACGCAGGGGGCGCCTATCTATGGC.

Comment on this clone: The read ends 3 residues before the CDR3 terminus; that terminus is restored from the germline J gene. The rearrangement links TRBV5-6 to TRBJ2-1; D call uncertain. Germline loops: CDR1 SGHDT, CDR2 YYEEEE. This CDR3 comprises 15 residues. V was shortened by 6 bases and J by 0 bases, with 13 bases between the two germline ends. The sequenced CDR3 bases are TGTGCCAGCAACCTTTACCATAGCTCCTACAATGAG. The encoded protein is CASNLYHSSYNE. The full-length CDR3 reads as CASNLYHSSYNEQFF.

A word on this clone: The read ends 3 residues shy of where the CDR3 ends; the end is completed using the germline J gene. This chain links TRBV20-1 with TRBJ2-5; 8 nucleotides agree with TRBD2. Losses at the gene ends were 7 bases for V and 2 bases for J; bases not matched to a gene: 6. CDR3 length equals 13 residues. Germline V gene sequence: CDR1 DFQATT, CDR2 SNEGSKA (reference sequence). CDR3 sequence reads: CSGWTSIQETQYF. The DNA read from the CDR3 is TGCAGTGGTTGGACTAGCATACAAGAGACC.

CDR3 DNA (partial): TGTGCCAGCAGTGGACTAGCGGGAGTGTACGAG. Protein: CASSGLAGVYE. The full CDR3 sequence reads CASSGLAGVYEQYF. V gene TRBV2 combines with J gene TRBJ2-7; 12 bases line up with TRBD2. The DNA ends 3 residues before the CDR3 does, and the rest of the CDR3 is filled in from the germline J gene. Losses at the gene ends were 4 bases for V and 4 bases for J; bases not matched to a gene: 2. From germline, CDR1 is SNHLY and CDR2 FYNNEI. This CDR3 is built from 14 residues.

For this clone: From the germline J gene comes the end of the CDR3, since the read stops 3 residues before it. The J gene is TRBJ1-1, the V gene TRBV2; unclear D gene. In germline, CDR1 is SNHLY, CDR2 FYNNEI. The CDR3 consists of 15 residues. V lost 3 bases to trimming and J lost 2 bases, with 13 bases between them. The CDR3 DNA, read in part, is TGTGCCAGCAGTGAGCGGGGAGGGAGCAACACTGAA. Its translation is CASSERGGSNTE. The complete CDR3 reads CASSERGGSNTEAFF.

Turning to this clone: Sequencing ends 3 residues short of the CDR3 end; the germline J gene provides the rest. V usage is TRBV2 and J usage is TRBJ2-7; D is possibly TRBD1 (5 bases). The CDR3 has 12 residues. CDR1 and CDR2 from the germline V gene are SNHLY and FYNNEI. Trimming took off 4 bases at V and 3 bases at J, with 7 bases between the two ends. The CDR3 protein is CASSGQYYEQYF. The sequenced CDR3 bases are TGTGCCAGCAGTGGACAGTACTACGAG. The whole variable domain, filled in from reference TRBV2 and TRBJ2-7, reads EPEVTQTPSHQVTQMGQEVILRCVPISNHLYFYWYRQILGQKVEFLVSFYNNEISEKSEIFDDQFSVERPDGSNFTLKIRSTKLEDSAMYFCASSGQYYEQYFGPGTRLTVT.

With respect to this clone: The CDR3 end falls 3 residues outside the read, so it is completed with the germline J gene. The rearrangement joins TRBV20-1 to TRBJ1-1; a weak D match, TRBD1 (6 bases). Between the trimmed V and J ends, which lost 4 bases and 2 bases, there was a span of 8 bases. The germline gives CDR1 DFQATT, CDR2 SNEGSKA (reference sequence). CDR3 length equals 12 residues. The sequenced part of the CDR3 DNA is TGCAGTGCTAACAGGGTTAACACTGAA. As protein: CSANRVNTE. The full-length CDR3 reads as CSANRVNTEAFF.

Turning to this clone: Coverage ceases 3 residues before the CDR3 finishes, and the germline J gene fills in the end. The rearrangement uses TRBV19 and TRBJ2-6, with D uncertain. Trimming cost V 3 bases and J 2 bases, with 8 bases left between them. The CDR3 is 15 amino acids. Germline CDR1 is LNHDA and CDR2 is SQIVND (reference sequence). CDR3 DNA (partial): TGTGCCAGTAGTATCCCCCAGGCTGGGGCCAACGTC. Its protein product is CASSIPQAGANV. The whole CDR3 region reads CASSIPQAGANVLTF.

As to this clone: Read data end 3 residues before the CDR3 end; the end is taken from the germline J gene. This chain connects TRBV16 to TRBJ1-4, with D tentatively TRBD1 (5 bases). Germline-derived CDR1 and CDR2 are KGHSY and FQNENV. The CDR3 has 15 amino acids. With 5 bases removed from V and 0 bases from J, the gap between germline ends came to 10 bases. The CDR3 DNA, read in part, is TGTGCCAGCAGCGGCGGGGCGACAACTAATGAAAAA. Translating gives CASSGGATTNEK. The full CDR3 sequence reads CASSGGATTNEKLFF.

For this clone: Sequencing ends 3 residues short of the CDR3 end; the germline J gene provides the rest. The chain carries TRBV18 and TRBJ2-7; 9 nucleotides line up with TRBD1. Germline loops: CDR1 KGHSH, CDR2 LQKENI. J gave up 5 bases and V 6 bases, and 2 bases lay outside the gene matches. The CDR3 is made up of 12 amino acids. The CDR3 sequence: CASSGQGDEQYF. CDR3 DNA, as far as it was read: TGTGCCAGCTCGGGACAGGGTGACGAG.

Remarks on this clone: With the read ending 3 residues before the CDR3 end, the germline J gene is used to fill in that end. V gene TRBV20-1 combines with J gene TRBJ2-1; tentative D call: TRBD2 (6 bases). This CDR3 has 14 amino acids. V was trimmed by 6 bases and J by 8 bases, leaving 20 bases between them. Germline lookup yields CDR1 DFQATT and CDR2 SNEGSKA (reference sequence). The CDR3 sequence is CSAPRDFLVDEQFF. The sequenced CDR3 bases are TGCAGTGCCCCCCGGGACTTTTTAGTGGATGAG.

This CDR3 reads CSARETSGRGAVDTQYF. The CDR3 DNA, read in part, is TGCAGTGCTAGAGAGACTAGCGGGAGGGGGGCGGTAGATACG. The rearrangement joins TRBV20-1 to TRBJ2-3, with 14 positions matching TRBD2. The read terminates 3 residues before the CDR3 end, so the remaining end is supplied by the germline J gene. CDR3 size: 17 residues. With V trimmed by 0 bases and J by 5 bases, 7 bases remained unmatched. Per germline, CDR1 DFQATT and CDR2 SNEGSKA (reference sequence).

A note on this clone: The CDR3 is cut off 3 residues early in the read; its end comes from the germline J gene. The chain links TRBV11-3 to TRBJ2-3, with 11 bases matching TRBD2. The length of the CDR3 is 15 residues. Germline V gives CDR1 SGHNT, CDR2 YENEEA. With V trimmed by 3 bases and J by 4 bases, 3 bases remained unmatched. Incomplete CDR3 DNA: TGTGCCAGCAGCTTTACTAGCGGGAGCTCAGATACG. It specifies CASSFTSGSSDT. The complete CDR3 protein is CASSFTSGSSDTQYF.

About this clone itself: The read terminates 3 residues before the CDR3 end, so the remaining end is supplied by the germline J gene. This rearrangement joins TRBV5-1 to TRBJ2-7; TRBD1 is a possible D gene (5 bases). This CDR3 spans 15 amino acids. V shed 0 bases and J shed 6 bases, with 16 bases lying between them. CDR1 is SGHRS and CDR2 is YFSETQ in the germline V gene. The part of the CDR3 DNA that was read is TGCGCCAGCAGCTTGGGCCCAGGGCCCCCATCCGAG. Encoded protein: CASSLGPGPPSE. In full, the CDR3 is CASSLGPGPPSEQYF.